A single sample gave rise to the 13 T cell receptor beta chains below, sequenced in a study of blood T cell repertoires in COVID-19. Here immunoSEQ multiplex PCR was the method, and the copy in TCRdb shows in-frame clones only, minus some. This table has roughly 130,000 clones, about 84% appearing once. The sample taken for sequencing was peripheral blood. These receptors came from a woman aged 60-70 years with acute or convalescent COVID-19.

The chain carries TRBV4-1 and TRBJ1-2; possible D gene TRBD1, 5 bases. The germline V and J ends were trimmed by 8 bases and 8 bases, with 18 bases remaining between them. The CDR3 totals 13 residues. Germline CDR1 reads MGHRA; CDR2 reads YSYEKL. CDR3 loop: CASSPSNGAGYTF. CDR3 DNA sequence: TGCGCCAGCTCCCCCTCGAATGGGGCAGGCTACACCTTC.

The rearrangement links TRBV27 to TRBJ1-5, with D possibly matching TRBD1 (6 bases). V lost 5 bases, J lost 7 bases, and 30 bases lay in between. The CDR3 is 19 residues long. Germline loops: CDR1 MNHEY, CDR2 SMNVEV (reference sequence). The CDR3 DNA follows: TGTGCCAGCAGTCCATTCGGGACCACGGGGCAGGGGATGAGGCAGCCCCAGCATTTT. This translates into CASSPFGTTGQGMRQPQHF.

The gene calls are TRBV2 and TRBJ2-3, with 8 bases matching TRBD2. Germline assignment: CDR1 SNHLY and CDR2 FYNNEI. J lost 1 base, V lost 7 bases, and 4 bases had no gene match. The CDR3 consists of 14 residues. The CDR3 coding sequence is TGTGCCAGCAACAGGCGGGGGGGCACAGATACGCAGTATTTT. This codes for CASNRRGGTDTQYF.

This chain links TRBV19 with TRBJ1-4, with D unclear. Trimming cost V 9 bases and J 3 bases, with 11 bases left between them. The germline V gene encodes CDR1 LNHDA and CDR2 SQIVND (reference sequence). This CDR3 contains 13 residues. DNA of the CDR3: TGTGCCAGGCCTCCGAGGGCTAATGAAAAACTGTTTTTT. It specifies CARPPRANEKLFF.

The chain links TRBV5-1 to TRBJ1-3; a possible D gene is TRBD1 (5 bases). This CDR3 has 15 residues. CDR1 and CDR2 from the germline V gene are SGHRS and YFSETQ. V shed 0 bases and J shed 6 bases, with 13 bases lying between them. CDR3 nucleotides: TGCGCCAGCAGCTTGGGCCAGGGTGAGGCAAACACCATATATTTT. This encodes CASSLGQGEANTIYF.

The V gene is TRBV3-1 (or the pseudogene TRBV3-2), the J gene TRBJ1-5; the match to TRBD1 covers 8 bases. The V gene's germline CDR1 is LGHDT and CDR2 YNNKEL (reference sequence). With V trimmed by 0 bases and J by 2 bases, 3 bases remained unmatched. The CDR3 has 16 amino acids. CDR3 DNA sequence: TGTGCCAGCAGCCAAGACCTGACAGGGGGCAATCAGCCCCAGCATTTT. Residues: CASSQDLTGGNQPQHF.

V gene TRBV5-1 combines with J gene TRBJ2-7, with 7 bases lining up with TRBD1. The V gene's germline CDR1 is SGHRS and CDR2 YFSETQ. The length of the CDR3 is 14 residues. With 4 bases clipped from V and 2 bases from J, the junction kept 6 bases outside the gene matches. The CDR3 DNA reads as TGCGCCAGCAGCACAAGACAGGGCCCCTACGAGCAGTACTTC. Translation: CASSTRQGPYEQYF.

V and J are TRBV2 and TRBJ1-5; D call uncertain. This CDR3 is built from 11 residues. Germline CDR1 and CDR2: SNHLY and FYNNEI. With 6 bases removed from V and 5 bases from J, the gap between germline ends came to 5 bases. The CDR3 here is CASRRDQPQHF. Here the CDR3 DNA reads TGTGCCAGCAGGAGAGATCAGCCCCAGCATTTT.

The chain is built from TRBV19 and TRBJ2-5, with D unresolved. The CDR3 spans 13 residues. Trimming stripped 6 bases from V and 4 bases from J, with 12 bases between. Germline loops: CDR1 LNHDA, CDR2 SQIVND (reference sequence). As DNA, the CDR3 is TGTGCCAGTAGCCAACAGTATCGAGAGACCCAGTACTTC. It encodes CASSQQYRETQYF.

This clone occurred once. The chain carries TRBV12-3 or TRBV12-4 and TRBJ2-2; weak D call: TRBD2 (5 bases). V was trimmed by 7 bases and J by 6 bases, leaving 9 bases between them. The CDR3 has 12 amino acids. In DNA, the CDR3 is TGTGCCAGCAAAATCGGGGCCGGGGAGCTGTTTTTT. It yields the protein CASKIGAGELFF.

The chain is built from TRBV6-5 and TRBJ1-5, with D unresolved. This CDR3 contains 13 residues. Between the trimmed V and J ends, which lost 6 bases and 5 bases, there was a span of 11 bases. The germline V gene has CDR1 MNHEY and CDR2 SVGAGI. The CDR3 loop reads CASREGGDQPQHF. The DNA of the CDR3 is TGTGCCAGCAGGGAGGGTGGCGATCAGCCCCAGCATTTT.

This chain joins TRBV5-4 and TRBJ1-2, with D possibly being TRBD1 (6 bases). Trimming cost V 0 bases and J 8 bases, with 14 bases left between them. Germline V gives CDR1 SGHNT, CDR2 YYREEE (reference sequence). The CDR3 contains 14 residues. CDR3 coding DNA: TGTGCCAGCAGCTTGGAGGGGGTTCTGTACGGCTACACCTTC. It is translated as CASSLEGVLYGYTF.

J is TRBJ1-5 and V is TRBV7-2; a possible D gene is TRBD1 (6 bases). V lost 5 bases to trimming and J lost 10 bases, with 15 bases between them. The CDR3 is 13 amino acids. Per germline, CDR1 SGHTA and CDR2 FQGNSA. CDR3 DNA sequence: TGTGCCAGCAGCCTTCAGGGGATCATACCCCAGCATTTT. Translation gives CASSLQGIIPQHF. Full variable domain (remainder filled in from reference TRBV7-2 and TRBJ1-5): GAGVSQSPSNKVTEKGKDVELRCDPISGHTALYWYRQSLGQGLEFLIYFQGNSAPDKSGLPSDRFSAERTGGSVSTLTIQRTQQEDSAVYLCASSLQGIIPQHFGDGTRLSIL.